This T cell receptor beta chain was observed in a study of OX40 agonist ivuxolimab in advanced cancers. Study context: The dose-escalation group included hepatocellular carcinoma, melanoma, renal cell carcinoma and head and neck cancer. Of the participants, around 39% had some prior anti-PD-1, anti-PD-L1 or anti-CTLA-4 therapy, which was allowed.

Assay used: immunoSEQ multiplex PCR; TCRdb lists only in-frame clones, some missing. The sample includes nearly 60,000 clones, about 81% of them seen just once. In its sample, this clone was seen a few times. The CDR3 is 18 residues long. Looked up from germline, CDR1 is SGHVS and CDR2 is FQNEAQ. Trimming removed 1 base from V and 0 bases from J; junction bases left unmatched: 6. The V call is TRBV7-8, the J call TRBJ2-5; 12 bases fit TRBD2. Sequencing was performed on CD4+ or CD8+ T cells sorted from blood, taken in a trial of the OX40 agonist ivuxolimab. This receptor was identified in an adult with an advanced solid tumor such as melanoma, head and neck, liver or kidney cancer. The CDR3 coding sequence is TGTGCCAGCAGCTTAGGGCTAGCGGGGGGGTTTTACCAAGAGACCCAGTACTTC. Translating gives CASSLGLAGGFYQETQYF.